The clone carrying this T cell receptor beta chain occurred a few times. The entry originates in a study of identical twins. Germline assignment: CDR1 KGHDR and CDR2 SFDVKD. This CDR3 has 16 amino acids. V dropped 4 bases and J dropped 6 bases, with 19 bases sitting between them. TCRdb independently ran MiXCR on the 5' RACE reads; one entry per CDR3 protein. The table records 400,000 to 550,000 distinct CDR3 sequences, approximately 15% of them present only once. This sample was shared with a second study, whose subject was yellow fever vaccine responses in identical twins.

V gene TRBV24-1 combines with J gene TRBJ2-3; D possibly corresponds to TRBD2 (6 bases). Sequenced input: CD4+ T cells sorted from blood. The sequence derives from a woman younger than 35 in good health. The CDR3 here is CATSDPMAGPWDTQYF. CDR3 DNA sequence: TGTGCCACCAGTGACCCTATGGCGGGGCCCTGGGATACGCAGTATTTT.